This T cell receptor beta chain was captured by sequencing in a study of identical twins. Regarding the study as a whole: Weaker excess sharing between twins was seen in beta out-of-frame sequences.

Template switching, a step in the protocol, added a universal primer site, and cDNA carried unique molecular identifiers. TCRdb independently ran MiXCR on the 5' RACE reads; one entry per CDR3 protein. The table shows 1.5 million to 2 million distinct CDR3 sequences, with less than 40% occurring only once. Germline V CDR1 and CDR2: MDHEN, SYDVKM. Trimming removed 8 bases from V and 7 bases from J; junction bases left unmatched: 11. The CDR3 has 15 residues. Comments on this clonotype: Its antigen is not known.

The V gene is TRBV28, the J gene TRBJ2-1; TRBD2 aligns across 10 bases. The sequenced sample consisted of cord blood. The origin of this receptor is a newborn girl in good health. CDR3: CASFPAGGPRNEQFF. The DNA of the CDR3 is TGTGCCAGCTTCCCAGCGGGAGGGCCGCGGAATGAGCAGTTCTTC.